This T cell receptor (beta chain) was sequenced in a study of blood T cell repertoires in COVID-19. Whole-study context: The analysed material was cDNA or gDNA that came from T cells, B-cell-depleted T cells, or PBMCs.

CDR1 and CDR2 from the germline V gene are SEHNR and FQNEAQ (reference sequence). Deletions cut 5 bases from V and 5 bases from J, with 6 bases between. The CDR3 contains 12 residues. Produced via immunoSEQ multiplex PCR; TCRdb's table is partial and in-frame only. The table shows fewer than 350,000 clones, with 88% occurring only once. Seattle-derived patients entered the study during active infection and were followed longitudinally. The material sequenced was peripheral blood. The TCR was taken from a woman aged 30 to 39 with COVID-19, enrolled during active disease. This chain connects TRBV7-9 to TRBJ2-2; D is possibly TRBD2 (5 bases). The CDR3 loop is CASSPGTGELFF. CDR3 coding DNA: TGTGCCAGCAGCCCGGGAACCGGGGAGCTGTTTTTT.